One TCR beta chain is described in this entry. Its antigen is undetermined. Sequencing was performed with immunoSEQ multiplex PCR; in TCRdb, only in-frame clones are kept and a portion is missing. The sample records 150,000 or so clones, more than 75% being singletons. This sample was included in a study of cytotoxic CD8 clonotypes in ibrutinib-treated CLL. Study-level background: Patients attained about 25 partial and 2 complete responses; at median approximately 68 months, around 15 remained remitted while 12 progressed.

V gave up 5 bases and J gave up 5 bases, with 6 bases separating them. This CDR3 is built from 10 residues. Germline CDR1 DFQATT, CDR2 SNEGSKA (reference sequence). The study, taken as a whole, reports: At ibrutinib response, clonality increased, and at progression it declined back toward baseline.

J is TRBJ2-5 and V is TRBV20-1; D is uncertain. Material: PBMCs, obtained after 12 months of ibrutinib treatment. The sequence derives from a human donor with chronic lymphocytic leukemia. CDR3: CSAGPETQYF. The CDR3 region has the DNA TGCAGTGCTGGCCCCGAGACCCAGTACTTC.